What follows are 30 T cell receptor beta chains derived from one specimen sequenced in a study of T cell responses to AZD1222 COVID-19 vaccine. The data were produced by immunoSEQ multiplex PCR, yet TCRdb's version contains in-frame clones alone and is incomplete. The repertoire holds some 130,000 clones, 70% to 90% seen once, with approximately 20% in the top ten. The sample consisted of peripheral blood, taken on day 0 of AZD1222 vaccination. These receptors originate from an adult in good health.

This clone was seen more than once but under ten times. V usage is TRBV6-4 and J usage is TRBJ2-2; maybe TRBD2 (7 bases). Germline assignment: CDR1 MRHNA and CDR2 SNTAGT. The V end lost 6 bases, the J end lost 6 bases, and 8 bases lay between the germline ends. The CDR3 is 12 amino acids. The CDR3 is CASRGGAGELFF. The CDR3 DNA is TGTGCCAGCAGAGGGGGGGCCGGGGAGCTGTTTTTT.

This clone was detected once. The CDR3 is CAIRSTSGGDSYNEQFF. The CDR3 nucleotides read TGTGCCATCAGGTCGACTAGCGGGGGTGATTCCTACAATGAGCAGTTCTTC. The J gene is TRBJ2-1, the V gene TRBV10-3, with 12 bases aligning to TRBD2. This CDR3 is built from 17 residues. Germline CDR1 is ENHRY and CDR2 is SYGVKD. Trimming took 6 bases from V and 1 from J; bases not matched to a gene: 7.

V usage is TRBV7-2 and J usage is TRBJ2-3; D could derive from TRBD1 or TRBD2 (5 bases each). V was cut by 5 bases and J by 10 bases, with 28 bases left in between. The CDR3 contains 17 residues. Looked up from germline, CDR1 is SGHTA and CDR2 is FQGNSA. The CDR3 DNA reads TGTGCCAGCAGCCCTCAAGGTACGGGGCTTCCCCCAGTGGCGCAGTATTTT. It encodes CASSPQGTGLPPVAQYF.

The V and J genes are TRBV4-3 and TRBJ1-2; 12 positions agree with TRBD1. CDR3 length: 15 residues. CDR1 and CDR2 from the germline V gene are LGHNA and YSLEER. V dropped 4 bases and J dropped 5; count of bases not matched to a gene: 5. DNA of the CDR3: TGCGCCAGCAGCCCCGGGACAGGGGGCAGGTATGGCTACACCTTC. Translation: CASSPGTGGRYGYTF.

V gene TRBV7-2 combines with J gene TRBJ2-7, with TRBD1 as a possible D gene (6 bases). The CDR3 totals 11 residues. The germline gives CDR1 SGHTA, CDR2 FQGNSA. Trimming took 6 bases from V and 6 from J, leaving 9 bases between them. DNA for the CDR3: TGTGCCAGCAGGACAGGTCCCGAGCAGTACTTC. Translated, it gives CASRTGPEQYF. The variable domain in full, completed from reference TRBV7-2 and TRBJ2-7, reads GAGVSQSPSNKVTEKGKDVELRCDPISGHTALYWYRQSLGQGLEFLIYFQGNSAPDKSGLPSDRFSAERTGGSVSTLTIQRTQQEDSAVYLCASRTGPEQYFGPGTRLTVT.

J is TRBJ2-1 and V is TRBV7-2; D might be TRBD1 (7 bases). Trimming took off 5 bases at V and 10 bases at J, with 27 bases between the two ends. The CDR3 runs to 17 residues. CDR1 is SGHTA, CDR2 FQGNSA, per germline. The CDR3 nucleotides are TGTGCCAGCAGCCCTAAGGGGCCCAGGGGGGTTCAAAGGGAGCAGTTCTTC. Translating gives CASSPKGPRGVQREQFF.

Only one count was recorded for this clone. The chain uses TRBV7-2 and TRBJ2-7, with D perhaps given as TRBD1 or TRBD2 (5 bases each). CDR3 size: 16 residues. The germline gives CDR1 SGHTA, CDR2 FQGNSA. Trimming removed 5 bases from V and 4 bases from J, with 21 bases in between. DNA of the CDR3: TGTGCCAGCAGCCCGGACCGGACAACGGGAACTTACGAGCAGTACTTC. As protein: CASSPDRTTGTYEQYF. Using reference TRBV7-2 and TRBJ2-7 for the parts outside the CDR3, the full variable domain is GAGVSQSPSNKVTEKGKDVELRCDPISGHTALYWYRQSLGQGLEFLIYFQGNSAPDKSGLPSDRFSAERTGGSVSTLTIQRTQQEDSAVYLCASSPDRTTGTYEQYFGPGTRLTVT.

This chain uses TRBV28 with TRBJ1-4, with TRBD1 as a possible D gene (6 bases). This CDR3 region has 14 residues. CDR1 MDHEN and CDR2 SYDVKM come from the germline V gene. Trimming left V 8 bases short and J 4 bases short, with 14 bases between. The CDR3 nucleotides read TGTGCCAGCCAGAAGGGGGACTATAATGAAAAACTGTTTTTT. It is translated as CASQKGDYNEKLFF.

This CDR3 reads CASSEAGAGEQFF. The CDR3 region has the DNA TGTGCCAGCAGTGAAGCAGGCGCTGGTGAGCAGTTCTTC. The chain carries TRBV2 and TRBJ2-1, with D unresolved. The CDR3 loop spans 13 amino acids. Trimming removed 0 bases at V and 9 bases at J, with 9 bases between. The V gene's germline CDR1 is SNHLY and CDR2 FYNNEI.

The chain recombines TRBV28 with TRBJ1-2; TRBD1 is a possible D gene (6 bases). CDR1 MDHEN and CDR2 SYDVKM come from the germline V gene. The length of the CDR3 is 13 residues. V shed 10 bases and J shed 3 bases, with 15 bases lying between them. CDR3 nucleotide sequence: TGTGCCACCCGCCCGGGGGGCGACTATGGCTACACCTTC. It translates to CATRPGGDYGYTF.

This chain uses TRBV9 with TRBJ1-2, with D tentatively TRBD1 (5 bases). The CDR3 runs to 16 residues. Trimming stripped 2 bases from V and 5 bases from J, with 19 bases between. Germline CDR1 is SGDLS and CDR2 is YYNGEE. The CDR3 DNA follows: TGTGCCAGCAGCGTCGGGCGGGAAAGGGGAACATATGGCTACACCTTC. This encodes CASSVGRERGTYGYTF.

The chain has TRBV7-2 and TRBJ1-4, with D possibly being TRBD1 (5 bases). The ends were cut back, 0 bases at V and 3 bases at J, with 11 bases in the middle. Germline CDR1 SGHTA, CDR2 FQGNSA. The CDR3 spans 16 residues. CDR3 nucleotides: TGTGCCAGCAGCTTAGCCCCAGGGCGGGCTAATGAAAAACTGTTTTTT. It translates to CASSLAPGRANEKLFF.

This clone was observed a handful of times. V usage is TRBV6-6 and J usage is TRBJ1-2; D is undetermined. From germline, CDR1 is MNHNY and CDR2 SVGAGI (reference sequence). Trimming pared 11 bases from V and 6 bases from J, leaving 10 bases between. The CDR3 extends over 10 amino acids. The CDR3 DNA reads as TGTGCCGGCTATCTAGATGGCTACACCTTC. This translates into CAGYLDGYTF.

The chain has TRBV6-2 or TRBV6-3 and TRBJ1-2; D remains unclear. Per the germline V gene, CDR1 is MNHEY and CDR2 is SVGEGT. The CDR3 length is 13 residues. Trimming removed 6 bases from V and 4 bases from J, with 12 bases in between. CDR3: CASSNSGGYGYTF. As DNA, the CDR3 is TGTGCCAGCAGCAATTCAGGAGGCTATGGCTACACCTTC.

The rearrangement uses TRBV21-1 and TRBJ2-4; TRBD2 reflects the table's D call only, with no check against the DNA. TRBV21-1 is shown as a pseudogene. The CDR3 has 14 residues. Here the CDR3 reads CASKAGVAKNIQYF. The CDR3 DNA is TGTGCCAGTAAAGCGGGAGTCGCCAAAAACATTCAGTACTTC.

This chain links TRBV20-1 with TRBJ1-1, with TRBD1 as a possible D gene (5 bases). The V gene's germline CDR1 is DFQATT and CDR2 SNEGSKA (reference sequence). CDR3 size: 11 residues. V was pared by 3 bases and J by 7 bases, with 9 bases between. Here the CDR3 reads CSARKTDEAFF. In nucleotides, the CDR3 is TGCAGTGCTAGGAAGACAGATGAAGCTTTCTTT.

The V call is TRBV5-1, the J call TRBJ2-7, with D unclear. Germline assignment: CDR1 SGHRS and CDR2 YFSETQ. V was trimmed by 1 base and J by 4 bases, leaving 6 bases between them. The CDR3 totals 12 residues. The CDR3 DNA reads as TGCGCCAGCAGCTTGCTAGGATACGAGCAGTACTTC. It yields the protein CASSLLGYEQYF.

The chain's CDR3 is CAIGEPTGGSEKLFF. As DNA, the CDR3 is TGTGCCATTGGGGAGCCGACAGGGGGTTCTGAAAAACTGTTTTTT. This chain links TRBV10-3 with TRBJ1-4, with 9 bases aligning to TRBD1. J was trimmed by 7 bases and V by 9 bases; bases with no gene match: 12. From germline, CDR1 is ENHRY and CDR2 SYGVKD. The CDR3 is 15 residues long.

This clone was found once. The chain recombines TRBV7-9 with TRBJ1-2, with 11 bases fitting TRBD1. The CDR3 has 14 amino acids. Germline CDR1 and CDR2: SEHNR and FQNEAQ (reference sequence). V trimming: 5 bases; J trimming: 3 bases; junction bases outside the gene matches: 2. CDR3 DNA sequence: TGTGCCAGCAGCAGGGGACAGGGGGACTATGGCTACACCTTC. Protein product: CASSRGQGDYGYTF.

The chain has TRBV4-1 and TRBJ1-2; no clear D. V was pared by 5 bases and J by 3 bases, with 13 bases between. This CDR3 is built from 14 residues. The germline V gene encodes CDR1 MGHRA and CDR2 YSYEKL. CDR3 in DNA: TGCGCCAGCAGCAGAGGCCAAGCAGACTATGGCTACACCTTC. Protein product: CASSRGQADYGYTF.

The chain links TRBV19 to TRBJ1-2; TRBD1 might be the D (6 bases). Germline V lookup: CDR1 LNHDA, CDR2 SQIVND (reference sequence). V was shortened by 3 bases and J by 2 bases, with 16 bases between the two germline ends. The CDR3 is 16 residues long. CDR3: CASSITPGQGNYGYTF. The CDR3 DNA is TGTGCCAGTAGTATCACCCCCGGGCAGGGGAACTATGGCTACACCTTC. The full variable domain, its missing parts supplied by reference TRBV19 and TRBJ1-2, is DGGITQSPKYLFRKEGQNVTLSCEQNLNHDAMYWYRQDPGQGLRLIYYSQIVNDFQKGDIAEGYSVSREKKESFPLTVTSAQKNPTAFYLCASSITPGQGNYGYTFGSGTRLTVV.

The chain joins TRBV5-1 to TRBJ2-2; TRBD1 matches 7 bases. Germline V CDR1 and CDR2: SGHRS, YFSETQ. After removal of 3 bases from V and 5 bases from J, the junction contained 7 bases not matched to a gene. CDR3 length equals 15 residues. The CDR3 reads CASSSQGSWTGELFF. DNA of the CDR3: TGCGCCAGCAGCTCACAGGGGTCGTGGACCGGGGAGCTGTTTTTT.

This rearrangement joins TRBV6-5 to TRBJ2-7, with 8 bases matching TRBD2. V gave up 2 bases and J gave up 2 bases; unmatched junction bases: 8. The CDR3 consists of 16 residues. Germline CDR1 reads MNHEY; CDR2 reads SVGAGI. As DNA, the CDR3 is TGTGCCAGCAGTTACGACGGCGGGGGGACGGCCTACGAGCAGTACTTC. Translating gives CASSYDGGGTAYEQYF.

The genes are TRBV6-2 or TRBV6-3 and TRBJ2-2, with a possible D match to TRBD2 (5 bases). Germline lookup yields CDR1 MNHEY and CDR2 SVGEGT. V was clipped by 6 bases and J by 1 base, with 9 bases between them. This CDR3 contains 14 residues. The CDR3 DNA sequence: TGTGCCAGCAGCCAAACTAGGAACACCGGGGAGCTGTTTTTT. Translating it yields CASSQTRNTGELFF.

The CDR3 sequence: CASSGGSISYNEQFF. As DNA, the CDR3 is TGTGCCAGCAGTGGGGGCAGTATCTCCTACAATGAGCAGTTCTTC. The V and J genes are TRBV2 and TRBJ2-1, with TRBD1 as a possible D gene (5 bases). Germline values: CDR1 SNHLY, CDR2 FYNNEI. The CDR3 runs 15 residues. Trimming pared 4 bases from V and 0 bases from J, leaving 10 bases between.

This chain links TRBV21-1 with TRBJ1-2; the table assigns TRBD1, which was not confirmed against the DNA. TRBV21-1 is a pseudogene. This CDR3 region has 15 residues. The CDR3: CASSPLRMGDRGPGF. The CDR3 nucleotides read TGTGCCAGCAGCCCACTAAGGATGGGGGACAGGGGTCCTGGCTTC.

J is TRBJ1-5 and V is TRBV7-9; TRBD1 agrees at 7 bases. Germline V lookup: CDR1 SEHNR, CDR2 FQNEAQ (reference sequence). Losses at the gene ends were 5 bases for V and 2 bases for J; bases not matched to a gene: 3. This CDR3 contains 14 residues. CDR3: CASSLTGGNQPQHF. Here the CDR3 DNA reads TGTGCCAGCAGCCTCACAGGGGGCAATCAGCCCCAGCATTTT.

Notes on this clone: This sequence may be a read error, since a much larger clone differs from it by one base. Other DNA sequences from this sample encode an identical CDR3 as well. V usage is TRBV7-9 and J usage is TRBJ2-2; 8 bases align to TRBD2. The CDR3 is 16 residues long. Germline V gives CDR1 SEHNR, CDR2 FQNEAQ (reference sequence). This CDR3 is CASSLAPSGGRGELFF. CDR3 DNA sequence: TGTGCCAGCAGCTTAGCGCCCTCGGGGGGGCGAGGGGAGTTGTTTTTT.

V is TRBV5-1 and J is TRBJ2-1, with D maybe TRBD1 (6 bases). Trimming removed 0 bases at V and 8 bases at J, with 15 bases between. Germline V gene lookup returns CDR1 SGHRS and CDR2 YFSETQ. This CDR3 is 15 amino acids long. The CDR3 region has the DNA TGCGCCAGCAGCTTGGGAGAGGGGGAGTTGGATGAGCAGTTCTTC. Its translation is CASSLGEGELDEQFF.

The V gene is TRBV4-1, the J gene TRBJ2-6, with TRBD1 identical over 8 bases. The germline V gene encodes CDR1 MGHRA and CDR2 YSYEKL. Trimming removed 5 bases from V and 1 base from J; junction bases left unmatched: 7. This CDR3 is 17 amino acids long. The CDR3 loop is CASSGLGQVSGANVLTF. The DNA for the CDR3 is TGCGCCAGCAGCGGATTGGGACAGGTGTCTGGGGCCAACGTCCTGACTTTC.